This entry is about one T cell receptor beta chain. This sample stems from a study of control samples from healthy donors and cancer patients. V gave up 3 bases and J gave up 2 bases, with 12 bases separating them. The CDR3 covers 14 residues. The germline V gene has CDR1 SGHRS and CDR2 YFSETQ. Data came from immunoSEQ multiplex PCR; TCRdb stores just in-frame clones and leaves some out. The profile covers 150,000 or so clones, with about 93% appearing a single time and approximately 0.7% taken by the ten largest. The origin of this receptor is a woman aged 25 to 45 in good health. Sequencing input: blood. The chain couples TRBV5-1 to TRBJ2-7; D is undetermined. The CDR3 region is CASSSTWSPYEQYF. The CDR3 coding sequence is TGCGCCAGCAGCTCCACCTGGTCCCCCTACGAGCAGTACTTC.